A selection of T cell receptor beta chains follows, all from one sample in a study of blood T cell repertoires in COVID-19. The repertoire was sequenced with immunoSEQ multiplex PCR; TCRdb's copy has only in-frame clones and lacks some. The table shows about 200,000 clones, with 80% to 90% occurring only once. Sequenced input: PBMCs or T cells enriched from blood (not recorded which). Receptors were obtained from a man aged 40-49 years who had recovered from COVID-19. The CDR3 runs from the conserved cysteine through the conserved F or W. The D gene is left open where the match is weak. The listing skips clone size in some rows; elsewhere it reads once, few, many or a size class.

j_call | d_call | v_call | clone_size | cdr3_nt | cdr3_aa
TRBJ2-1 | - | TRBV9 | - | TGTGCCAGCAGCGTAGAGGCGGGACGAGGGAATGAGCAGTTCTTC | CASSVEAGRGNEQFF
TRBJ1-2 | - | TRBV2 | - | TGTGCCAGCTGTCTAGTGCCGGGGGACCTCTATGGCTACACCTTC | CASCLVPGDLYGYTF
TRBJ1-2 | - | TRBV6-5 | - | TGTGCCAGCCGCGCCCAGGGCCAGGAGAACTATGGCTACACCTTC | CASRAQGQENYGYTF
TRBJ2-1 | TRBD2 | TRBV10-1 | - | TGCGCCAGCAGTGACGCTTCTAGCGGCTCCTACAATGAGCAGTTCTTC | CASSDASSGSYNEQFF
TRBJ2-1 | TRBD2 | TRBV7-3 | - | TGTGCCAGCAGCTCCCGCCCTGGGACTAGCGGAAATGAGCAGTTCTTC | CASSSRPGTSGNEQFF
TRBJ2-5 | - | TRBV7-9 | - | TGTGCCAGCAGCCCTCGGACAGGGAGGGAAGAGACCCAGTACTTC | CASSPRTGREETQYF
TRBJ1-2 | - | TRBV6-5 | - | TGTGCCAGCAGCCCCGGGATGGGCGGCTACACCTTC | CASSPGMGGYTF
TRBJ2-6 | TRBD1 | TRBV24-1 | few | TGTGCCACCAGTGATGACAGGGTCTCTGGGGCCAACGTCCTGACTTTC | CATSDDRVSGANVLTF
TRBJ1-2 | TRBD1 | TRBV3-1/TRBV3-2 | - | TGTGCCAGCAGACCTAGGACAGGGGCCGTTGGTGGCTACACCTTC | CASRPRTGAVGGYTF
TRBJ1-2 | TRBD1 | TRBV5-4 | - | TGTGCCAGCAGCCCTGGACAGGGTGGTAACTATGGCTACACCTTC | CASSPGQGGNYGYTF
TRBJ2-1 | - | TRBV12-5 | - | TGTGCTAGTGGTTTGGTCCTGGGGGCGGGAGTAACCTACAATGAGCAGTTCTTC | CASGLVLGAGVTYNEQFF
TRBJ2-1 | - | TRBV30 | - | TGTGCCTGGAGTGTACTAGATGAGCAGTTCTTC | CAWSVLDEQFF
TRBJ1-5 | - | TRBV27 | - | TGTGCCAGCAGTTTCCACGGACAGAACAATCAGCCCCAGCATTTT | CASSFHGQNNQPQHF